This TCR beta chain originates from a study of beta chain features in type 1 diabetes. In the study overall: Investigators examined around 98 million sorted cells across all samples.

The sequenced template was cDNA made from the entire isolated RNA. Clones were sequenced by immunoSEQ multiplex PCR, and TCRdb holds only the in-frame ones, with some missing. The table shows about 620,000 clones, with roughly a sixth occurring only once. Trimming left V 1 base short and J 1 base short, with 8 bases between. Germline-derived CDR1 and CDR2 are SGHTA and FQGNSA. The CDR3 loop spans 15 amino acids. Averaging around 120 mL, one heparinised blood draw was given by each donor. This clone was detected only a few times. Sequencing input: naive CD4+ T cells from blood. This rearrangement joins TRBV7-2 to TRBJ1-5; no clear D gene. This TCR was sampled from a man between 18 and 35 years old in good health. The CDR3 protein is CASSLGRGSNQPQHF. The CDR3 DNA is TGTGCCAGCAGCTTAGGGAGAGGGAGCAATCAGCCCCAGCATTTT.